This TCR beta chain was sequenced for a study of shared clonotypes between healthy human individuals. Study context: A donor's plate count was three for CD4 naive and three for CD4 memory; CD8 naive had two and CD8 memory one.

Study conclusions and caveats: The authors sampled blood alone, and tissue repertoires likely differ.

This CDR3 is built from 16 residues. Germline CDR1 reads SGHTS; CDR2 reads YDEGEE. Trimming took 5 bases from V and 0 from J; bases not matched to a gene: 9. Concerning this clone: Antigen: not known.

Replicate PCRs for sorted subsets used approximately 190 ng DNA; this equaled around 29,000 T cell genomes. Per the original methods: Junction-only immunoSEQ sequences carried no quality scores, so filtering differed. Libraries were prepared by immunoSEQ multiplex PCR; TCRdb keeps only in-frame clonotypes and omits some of them. That table gives V, J and clone size, and the DNA gave D and trimming. The top ten clones hold approximately 0.4% of a sample with approximately 1.5 million clones, approximately 98.5% of them seen once. The source of this sequence is a man under 40 in good health. V gene TRBV5-8 combines with J gene TRBJ2-7; 9 bases are a match to TRBD2. Material for sequencing was naive CD4+ T cells sorted from blood. Subset here: CD45RA+ positively selected. Here the CDR3 reads CASSPFTSGRSYEQYF. CDR3 in DNA: TGTGCCAGCAGTCCCTTTACTAGCGGGCGCTCCTACGAGCAGTACTTC.